One sample yielded the 6 T cell receptor beta chains listed below, sequenced in a study of OX40 agonist ivuxolimab in advanced cancers. Profiling relied on immunoSEQ multiplex PCR, and the TCRdb table lists in-frame clones only, not all of them. The sample has over 45,000 clones, 70% to 90% seen once; the top ten hold roughly 1%. The material was CD4+ or CD8+ T cells sorted from blood, obtained in a trial of the OX40 agonist ivuxolimab. These receptors all stem from an adult with an advanced solid tumor such as melanoma, head and neck, liver or kidney cancer.

CDR3 amino acids: CASSQNPSGGYNEQFF. In DNA, the CDR3 is TGCGCCAGCAGCCAAAACCCTAGCGGGGGGTACAATGAGCAGTTCTTC. This chain joins TRBV4-1 and TRBJ2-1; 11 bases are a match to TRBD2. The germline gives CDR1 MGHRA, CDR2 YSYEKL. The CDR3 runs to 16 residues. The V gene end was trimmed by 2 bases and the J gene end by 4 bases; junction bases not matched to a gene: 4.

J is TRBJ1-6 and V is TRBV19, with D tentatively TRBD1 (6 bases). The CDR3 is 12 amino acids. The V end lost 5 bases, the J end lost 7 bases, and 6 bases lay between the germline ends. Germline CDR1 reads LNHDA; CDR2 reads SQIVND (reference sequence). In nucleotides, the CDR3 is TGTGCCAGTAGTGACAGGAATTCACCCCTCCACTTT. This sequence encodes CASSDRNSPLHF.

The gene calls are TRBV18 and TRBJ1-2; D ambiguous. CDR3 length: 12 amino acids. In germline, CDR1 is KGHSH, CDR2 LQKENI. Trimming stripped 2 bases from V and 3 bases from J, with 4 bases between. CDR3 residues: CASSPYDYGYTF. Here the CDR3 DNA reads TGTGCCAGCTCACCATATGACTATGGCTACACCTTC.

The chain is built from TRBV29-1 and TRBJ2-5, with 9 bases lining up with TRBD2. The germline gives CDR1 SQVTM, CDR2 ANQGSEA. This CDR3 region has 16 residues. J was trimmed by 5 bases and V by 5 bases; bases with no gene match: 15. CDR3 coding DNA: TGCAGCGTTTCCGGGACTAGCAAAATAGGGAGGGAGACCCAGTACTTC. Translating gives CSVSGTSKIGRETQYF.

The J gene is TRBJ2-7, the V gene TRBV5-1, with a possible D match to TRBD1 (5 bases). The CDR3 spans 14 residues. V was trimmed by 2 bases and J by 3 bases, leaving 12 bases between them. Germline lookup yields CDR1 SGHRS and CDR2 YFSETQ. CDR3 sequence (DNA): TGCGCCAGCAGCTTTTCCTACAGGAACTACGAGCAGTACTTC. Its translation is CASSFSYRNYEQYF.

A single count supports this clone. V gene TRBV5-1 combines with J gene TRBJ1-6; D remains unclear. Germline assignment: CDR1 SGHRS and CDR2 YFSETQ. The ends were cut back, 0 bases at V and 9 bases at J, with 16 bases in the middle. There are 16 residues in the CDR3. Here the CDR3 reads CASSLVVRTLGSPLHF. The DNA for the CDR3 is TGCGCCAGCAGCTTGGTAGTCAGAACTCTCGGTTCACCCCTCCACTTT.